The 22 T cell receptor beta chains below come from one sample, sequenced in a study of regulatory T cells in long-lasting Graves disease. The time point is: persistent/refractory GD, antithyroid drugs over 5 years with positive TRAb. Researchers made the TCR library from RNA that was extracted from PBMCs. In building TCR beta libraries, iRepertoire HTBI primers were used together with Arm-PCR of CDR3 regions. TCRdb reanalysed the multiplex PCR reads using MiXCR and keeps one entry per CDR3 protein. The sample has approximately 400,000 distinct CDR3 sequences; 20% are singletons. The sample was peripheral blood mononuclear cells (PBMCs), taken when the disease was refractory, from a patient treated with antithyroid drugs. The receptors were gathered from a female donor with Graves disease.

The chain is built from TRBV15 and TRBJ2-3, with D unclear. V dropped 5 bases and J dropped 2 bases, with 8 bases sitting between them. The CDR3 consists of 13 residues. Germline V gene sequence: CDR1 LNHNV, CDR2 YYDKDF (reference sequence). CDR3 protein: CATSQRYTDTQYF. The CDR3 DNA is TGTGCCACCAGCCAACGGTACACAGATACGCAGTATTTT.

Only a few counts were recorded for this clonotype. The CDR3 loop is CASSLLLAGGNYEQYF. The CDR3 DNA sequence: TGTGCCAGCAGCTTGCTACTAGCGGGAGGTAACTACGAGCAGTACTTC. This rearrangement joins TRBV7-2 to TRBJ2-7; 12 bases fit TRBD2. Germline loops: CDR1 SGHTA, CDR2 FQGNSA. The CDR3 has 16 residues. After removal of 3 bases from V and 3 bases from J, the junction contained 6 bases not matched to a gene.

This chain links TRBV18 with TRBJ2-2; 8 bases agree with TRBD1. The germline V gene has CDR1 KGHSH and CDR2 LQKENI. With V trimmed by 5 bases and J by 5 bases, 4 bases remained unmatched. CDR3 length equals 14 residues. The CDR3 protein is CASSSYRGTGELFF. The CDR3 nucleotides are TGTGCCAGCTCATCTTACAGGGGGACCGGGGAGCTGTTTTTT.

CDR3 sequence (DNA): TGTGCCAGCAGTTTTGGAGGGAGTGTAACTTTCAATGAGCAGTTCTTC. Protein: CASSFGGSVTFNEQFF. The chain has TRBV12-3 or TRBV12-4 and TRBJ2-1; tentatively, D is TRBD2 (6 bases). The CDR3 covers 16 residues. Trimming cost V 3 bases and J 6 bases, with 18 bases left between them.

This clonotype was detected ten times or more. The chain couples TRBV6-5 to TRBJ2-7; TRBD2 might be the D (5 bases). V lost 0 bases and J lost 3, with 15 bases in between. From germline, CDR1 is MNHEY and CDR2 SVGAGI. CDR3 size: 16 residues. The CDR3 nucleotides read TGTGCCAGCAGTTACTCAAGCGTAGGACTCATCTACGAGCAGTACTTC. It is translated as CASSYSSVGLIYEQYF.

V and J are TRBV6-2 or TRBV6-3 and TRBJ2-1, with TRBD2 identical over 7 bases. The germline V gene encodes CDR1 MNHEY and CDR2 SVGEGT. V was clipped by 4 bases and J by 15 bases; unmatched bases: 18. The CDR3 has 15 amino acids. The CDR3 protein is CASSSAGAGDVRLFF. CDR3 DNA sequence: TGTGCCAGCAGTTCTGCGGGAGCTGGGGATGTCAGGCTGTTCTTC.

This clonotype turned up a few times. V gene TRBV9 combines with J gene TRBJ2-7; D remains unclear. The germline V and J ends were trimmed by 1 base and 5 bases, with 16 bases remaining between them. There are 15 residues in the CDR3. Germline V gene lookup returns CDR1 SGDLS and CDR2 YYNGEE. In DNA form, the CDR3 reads TGTGCCAGCAGCGTAATCCCGGATACCCCAAACGAGCAGTACTTC. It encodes CASSVIPDTPNEQYF. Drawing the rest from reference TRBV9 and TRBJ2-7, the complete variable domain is DSGVTQTPKHLITATGQRVTLRCSPRSGDLSVYWYQQSLDQGLQFLIQYYNGEERAKGNILERFSAQQFPDLHSELNLSSLELGDSALYFCASSVIPDTPNEQYFGPGTRLTVT.

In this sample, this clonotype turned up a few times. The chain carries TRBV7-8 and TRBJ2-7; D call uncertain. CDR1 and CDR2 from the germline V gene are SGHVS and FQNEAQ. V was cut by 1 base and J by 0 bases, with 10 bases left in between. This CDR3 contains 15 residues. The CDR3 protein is CASSLEASVSYEQYF. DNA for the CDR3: TGTGCCAGCAGCTTAGAGGCCAGCGTCTCCTACGAGCAGTACTTC.

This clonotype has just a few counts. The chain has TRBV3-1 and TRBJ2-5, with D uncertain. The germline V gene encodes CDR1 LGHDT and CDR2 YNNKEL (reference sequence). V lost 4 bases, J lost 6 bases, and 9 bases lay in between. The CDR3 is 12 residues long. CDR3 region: CASSPARQTQYF. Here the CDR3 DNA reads TGTGCCAGCAGCCCAGCCCGTCAGACCCAGTACTTC.

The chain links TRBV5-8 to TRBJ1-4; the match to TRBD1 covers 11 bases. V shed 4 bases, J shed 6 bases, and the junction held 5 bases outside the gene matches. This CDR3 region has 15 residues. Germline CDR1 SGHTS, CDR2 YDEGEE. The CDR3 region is CASSVPGQGDEKLFF. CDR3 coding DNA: TGTGCCAGCAGCGTACCGGGACAGGGGGATGAAAAACTGTTTTTT.

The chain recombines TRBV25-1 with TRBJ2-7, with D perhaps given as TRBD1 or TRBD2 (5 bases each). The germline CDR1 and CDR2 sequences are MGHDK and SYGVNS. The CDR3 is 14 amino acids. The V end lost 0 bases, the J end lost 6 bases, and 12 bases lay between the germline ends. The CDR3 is CASSEYRNGAEQYF. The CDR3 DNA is TGTGCCAGCAGTGAATATAGAAACGGGGCCGAGCAGTACTTC.

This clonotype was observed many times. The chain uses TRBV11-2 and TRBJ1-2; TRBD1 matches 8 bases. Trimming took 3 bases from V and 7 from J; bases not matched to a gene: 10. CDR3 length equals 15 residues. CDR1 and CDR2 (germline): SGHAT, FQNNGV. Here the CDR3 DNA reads TGTGCCAGCAGCTTTTCGGACAGGGTTTCGCGTGGCTACACCTTC. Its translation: CASSFSDRVSRGYTF.

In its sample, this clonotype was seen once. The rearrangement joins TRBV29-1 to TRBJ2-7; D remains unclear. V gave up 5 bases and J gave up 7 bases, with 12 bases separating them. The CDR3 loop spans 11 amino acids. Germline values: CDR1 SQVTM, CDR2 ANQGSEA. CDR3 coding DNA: TGCAGCGTTAGATTAGAATTGGAGCAGTACTTC. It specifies CSVRLELEQYF.

CDR3 bases: TGCGCCAGCAGCCCGGGGACAGGGGGGTACAATGAGCAGTTCTTC. Translated, it gives CASSPGTGGYNEQFF. The chain recombines TRBV5-1 with TRBJ2-1, with 11 bases that match TRBD1. In germline, CDR1 is SGHRS, CDR2 YFSETQ. The J segment lost 4 bases and the V segment lost 4 bases, leaving 4 bases of the junction unmatched. This CDR3 spans 15 amino acids. Filled out from reference TRBV5-1 and TRBJ2-1, the complete variable domain reads KAGVTQTPRYLIKTRGQQVTLSCSPISGHRSVSWYQQTPGQGLQFLFEYFSETQRNKGNFPGRFSGRQFSNSRSEMNVSTLELGDSALYLCASSPGTGGYNEQFFGPGTRLTVL.

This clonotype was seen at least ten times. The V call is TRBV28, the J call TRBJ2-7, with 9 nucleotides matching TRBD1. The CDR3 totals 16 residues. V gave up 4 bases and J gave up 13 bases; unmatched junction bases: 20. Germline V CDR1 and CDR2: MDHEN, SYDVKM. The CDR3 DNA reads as TGTGCCAGCAGTTCCTCCCCCCGGGACAGGGACCATCGGGATTACTTC. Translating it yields CASSSSPRDRDHRDYF. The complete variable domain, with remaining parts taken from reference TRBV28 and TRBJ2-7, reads DVKVTQSSRYLVKRTGEKVFLECVQDMDHENMFWYRQDPGLGLRLIYFSYDVKMKEKGDIPEGYSVSREKKERFSLILESASTNQTSMYLCASSSSPRDRDHRDYFGPGTRLTVT.

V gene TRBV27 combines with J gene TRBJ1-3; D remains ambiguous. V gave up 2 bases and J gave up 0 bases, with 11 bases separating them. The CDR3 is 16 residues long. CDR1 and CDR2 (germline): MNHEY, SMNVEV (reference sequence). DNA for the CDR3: TGTGCCAGCAGTTTAAATCGACTGAGCTCTGGAAACACCATATATTTT. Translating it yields CASSLNRLSSGNTIYF.

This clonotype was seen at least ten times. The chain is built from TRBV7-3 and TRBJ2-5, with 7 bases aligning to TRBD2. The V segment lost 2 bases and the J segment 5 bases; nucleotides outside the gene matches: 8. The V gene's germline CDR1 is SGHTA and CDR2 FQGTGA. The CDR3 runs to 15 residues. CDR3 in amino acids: CASSLLGGSGETQYF. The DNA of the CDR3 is TGTGCCAGCAGCTTATTGGGCGGGAGTGGCGAGACCCAGTACTTC.

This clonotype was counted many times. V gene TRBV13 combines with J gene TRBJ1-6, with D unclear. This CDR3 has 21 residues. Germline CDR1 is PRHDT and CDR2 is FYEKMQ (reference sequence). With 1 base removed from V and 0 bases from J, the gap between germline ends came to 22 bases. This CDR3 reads CASSLEAPRDAASSYNSPLHF. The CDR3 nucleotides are TGTGCCAGCAGCTTAGAGGCCCCACGAGATGCGGCGAGCTCCTATAATTCACCCCTCCACTTT.

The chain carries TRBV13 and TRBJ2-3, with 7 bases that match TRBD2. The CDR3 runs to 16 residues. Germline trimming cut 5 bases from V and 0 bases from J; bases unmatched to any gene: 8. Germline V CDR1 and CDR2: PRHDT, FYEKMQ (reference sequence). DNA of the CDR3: TGTGCCAGCAGCCCATACGGACTAGTTAGCACAGATACGCAGTATTTT. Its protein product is CASSPYGLVSTDTQYF.

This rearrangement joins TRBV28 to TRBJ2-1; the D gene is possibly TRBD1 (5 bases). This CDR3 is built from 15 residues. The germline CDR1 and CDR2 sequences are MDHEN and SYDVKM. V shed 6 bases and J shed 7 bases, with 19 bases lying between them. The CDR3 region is CASRTAYSRTNEQFF. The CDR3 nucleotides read TGTGCCAGCAGGACAGCCTACTCTAGGACAAATGAGCAGTTCTTC.

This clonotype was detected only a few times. The CDR3 nucleotides read TGTGCCAGCAGTGAATCTATGGGTGTCGATTCACCCCTCCACTTT. It translates to CASSESMGVDSPLHF. The chain is built from TRBV25-1 and TRBJ1-6; no clear D. This CDR3 is 15 amino acids long. Germline CDR1 and CDR2: MGHDK and SYGVNS. Trimming stripped 1 base from V and 8 bases from J, with 12 bases between.

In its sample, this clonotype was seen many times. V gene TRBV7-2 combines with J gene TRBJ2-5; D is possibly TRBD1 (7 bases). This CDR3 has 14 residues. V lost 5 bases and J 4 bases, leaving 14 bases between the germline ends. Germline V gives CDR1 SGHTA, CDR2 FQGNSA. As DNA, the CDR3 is TGTGCCAGCAGCCTACTCAGGGGGGCAGAGACCCAGTACTTC. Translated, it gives CASSLLRGAETQYF.